This T cell receptor beta chain was documented in a study of T cell responses to AZD1222 COVID-19 vaccine. Findings and limits, study-wide: Only after the peak T cell response were repertoires sampled. Baseline serology detected seropositivity in only six or seven AZD1222 recipients.

The V and J ends lost 7 bases and 4 bases respectively, with 13 bases between them. CDR1 and CDR2 (germline): SNHLY, FYNNEI. The CDR3 sequence is 13 residues long. To note about this clone: Its antigen is as yet unknown.

The table came from immunoSEQ multiplex PCR; TCRdb's copy has only in-frame clones and leaves some out. Among about 140,000 clones listed, approximately 93% were seen once. This receptor was taken from an adult in good health. This sequence joins TRBV2 and TRBJ1-2; D is undetermined. Sample: peripheral blood, taken on day 0 of MenACWY control vaccination. The CDR3 nucleotides are TGTGCCAGCACCTTGGGGTCCTTCTATGGCTACACCTTC. The encoded protein is CASTLGSFYGYTF.